The TCR beta chain under discussion was sequenced for a study of blood T cell repertoires in COVID-19 (dated by TCRdb to 2018 to 2020). Background for the entire study: Samples from collaborators originated in the United States, Italy and Spain and spanned both the acute and convalescent phases of COVID-19. The material from the prospective study consisted of cDNA or gDNA derived from T cells, B-cell-depleted T cells, or PBMCs. Where available, HLA class I and class II types were taken from metadata supplied by the sample provider and were not determined by assay-based typing. Subjects who had been exposed to COVID-19, were actively infected with it, or had recovered from it provided the deeply sampled blood TCRbeta repertoires that made up the dataset. The samples were drawn from the first 160 participants of the ongoing ImmuneRACE study and from 1,254 subjects provided by 6 global collaborators. The repertoires were made available in a free public database intended to serve as a resource for research on the immune response to SARS-CoV-2. The sample metadata nearly always contained a de-identified subject ID, COVID-19 status, age in years and sex. General findings and caveats noted by the study authors: The amount of clinical and demographic metadata varied by source and participant and was provided uncurated.

The immunoSEQ Assay, a bias-controlled multiplex PCR, was used to amplify TCRbeta CDR3 regions from genomic DNA. Per the original workflow: Nucleated cell counts per sample were estimated from amplification of reference gene primers within the assay. To quantify the absolute abundance of each unique TCRbeta CDR3 rearrangement, sequence reads were collapsed and filtered. Productive Simpson clonality was computed per sample as the square root of Simpson's diversity index over productive rearrangements. TCRdb retrieved this table from immuneACCESS and kept in-frame rearrangements only. Not all clones are present; in checked studies, unresolved V genes account for under half, and no reason is known for the remainder. V, J and clone size derive from that table, while D and trimming were established from the DNA sequence. This sample is represented by around 310,000 clones; approximately 88% of them were singletons. 4% of the sample is taken by the ten largest.

Whole blood was collected in K2EDTA tubes by collaborating institutions according to the institutions' own protocols. For TCRbeta analysis, collaborators shipped samples as frozen whole blood, isolated PBMCs, or DNA extracted from either of those sample types. From a lookup of the germline V gene, CDR1 and CDR2 are MNHEY and SVGAGI. Trimmed from V: 2 bases; trimmed from J: 2 bases; junction bases lacking a gene match: 4. The CDR3 sequence holds 15 residues, the cysteine and phenylalanine included. Of the read, only the CDR3 DNA is kept; its 45 bases are in frame from base 1. In regard to this clone: The antigen it binds to is not known. It has no much larger one-base neighbor in the sample; base qualities were not kept.

The clonotype was recovered from a woman between 45 and 60 years old with active or convalescent COVID-19. The sequencing sample was made of peripheral blood. The V gene is TRBV6-5 and the J gene is TRBJ2-3, with 7 bases aligning to TRBD2. CDR3 region: CASSYRGTTTDTQYF. The DNA sequence is given as TGTGCCAGCAGTTACCGTGGGACTACCACAGATACGCAGTATTTT.